These 25 T cell receptor beta chains came from one sample sequenced in a study of T cells after yellow fever vaccination. TCRdb redid the calling of the 5' RACE reads with MiXCR, one entry per CDR3 protein. Of 350,000 to 450,000 distinct CDR3 sequences detected, about 6% appear once; the ten largest clones hold over 12%. The sample was PBMCs, taken 5 days after the yellow fever booster vaccination. These receptor sequences come from a man aged 30-40 years who received the YFV17D yellow fever vaccine.

The table lists this clonotype with a few counts. The chain carries TRBV7-2 and TRBJ2-3; D is ambiguous. The V and J ends lost 4 bases and 6 bases respectively, with 8 bases between them. The V gene's germline CDR1 is SGHTA and CDR2 FQGNSA. CDR3 length: 12 residues. The CDR3 DNA follows: TGTGCCAGCAGCTCATGGGTCGATACGCAGTATTTT. Its protein product is CASSSWVDTQYF.

The rearrangement links TRBV3-1 to TRBJ2-5; D possibly corresponds to TRBD2 (6 bases). The germline V and J ends were trimmed by 4 bases and 5 bases, with 17 bases remaining between them. The germline V gene encodes CDR1 LGHDT and CDR2 YNNKEL (reference sequence). The CDR3 runs 15 residues. The CDR3 sequence: CASSPKTRRGETQYF. For the CDR3, the DNA is TGTGCCAGCAGCCCGAAGACTAGAAGGGGTGAGACCCAGTACTTC.

This clonotype has only a few counts. V is TRBV20-1 and J is TRBJ2-5; 15 nucleotides match TRBD2. The V and J ends lost 3 bases and 1 base, in that order; junction bases with no gene match: 3. The CDR3 loop spans 16 amino acids. Germline CDR1 is DFQATT and CDR2 is SNEGSKA (reference sequence). The CDR3 region has the DNA TGCAGTGCTAGGACGGGACTAGCGGGAGGCCAAGAGACCCAGTACTTC. Its translation is CSARTGLAGGQETQYF.

As regards this clonotype: With a much larger clone just one base away, this may be a read error. This CDR3 is missing its conserved last phenylalanine or tryptophan, likely due to a read error. The genes are TRBV12-3 or TRBV12-4 and TRBJ2-5; a weak D match, TRBD2 (6 bases). The CDR3 covers 15 residues. V lost 2 bases, J lost 2 bases, and 12 bases lay in between. CDR3 residues: CASSLSGVRQETQYS. The CDR3, as DNA: TGTGCCAGCAGTTTATCGGGGGTCCGGCAAGAGACCCAGTACTCC.

The rearrangement joins TRBV20-1 to TRBJ2-1; the match to TRBD2 covers 8 bases. Unmatched junction bases numbered 17, after V lost 4 bases and J lost 3 bases. CDR3 length equals 18 residues. Germline loops: CDR1 DFQATT, CDR2 SNEGSKA (reference sequence). The CDR3 DNA sequence: TGCAGTGCTAATGCAAAGCCCGGGACTAGACCCCTCTACAATGAGCAGTTCTTC. This gives the protein CSANAKPGTRPLYNEQFF.

There are a few counts of this clonotype. A junction boundary mismatches the germline segment, possibly from a read error. The V and J genes are TRBV7-7 and TRBJ2-1; 7 bases are shared with TRBD2. Germline CDR1 SSHAT, CDR2 FNYEAQ (reference sequence). The CDR3 is made up of 16 amino acids. In DNA form, the CDR3 reads TGTGCTAGCAGCTTAGGGCCCCGGGGAGGGGACAATGAGCAGTTCTTC. It yields the protein CASSLGPRGGDNEQFF.

The chain joins TRBV6-1 to TRBJ1-6; D not certain. This CDR3 contains 15 residues. CDR1 and CDR2 (germline): MNHNS, SASEGT. The V gene lost 6 bases and the J gene lost 7 bases, with 16 bases spanning the gap. DNA for the CDR3: TGTGCCAGCAGCCCTAGCGGGCGAGGGAATTCACCCCTCCACTTT. This codes for CASSPSGRGNSPLHF.

The chain uses TRBV4-1 and TRBJ2-5; the D is unclear. V lost 3 bases, J lost 0 bases, and 11 bases lay in between. Germline CDR1 reads MGHRA; CDR2 reads YSYEKL. The CDR3 is 15 amino acids. The CDR3 region has the DNA TGCGCCAGCAGCCATTCTGCATGGTACCAAGAGACCCAGTACTTC. This encodes CASSHSAWYQETQYF.

The V call is TRBV4-2, the J call TRBJ2-5; tentative D call: TRBD1 (5 bases). The CDR3 sequence is 15 residues long. The germline V gene has CDR1 LGHNA and CDR2 YNFKEQ. V lost 2 bases to trimming and J lost 5 bases, with 15 bases between them. The CDR3 protein is CASSQMGPPSETQYF. DNA for the CDR3: TGTGCCAGCAGCCAAATGGGGCCTCCTTCGGAGACCCAGTACTTC.

This clonotype was seen many times. The rearrangement links TRBV7-8 to TRBJ2-7, with 13 bases identical to TRBD2. Germline-derived CDR1 and CDR2 are SGHVS and FQNEAQ. The CDR3 is 15 amino acids. J gave up 4 bases and V 3 bases, and 3 bases lay outside the gene matches. The CDR3 region is CASSFGTSGTYEQYF. The CDR3 nucleotides read TGTGCCAGCAGCTTTGGGACTAGCGGGACTTACGAGCAGTACTTC.

J is TRBJ2-6 and V is TRBV10-3; no clear D gene. This CDR3 has 17 residues. V lost 4 bases and J 0 bases, leaving 13 bases between the germline ends. In germline, CDR1 is ENHRY, CDR2 SYGVKD. The CDR3 DNA is TGTGCCATCAGTGGGAACAGCTGGATCTCTGGGGCCAACGTCCTGACTTTC. Translating it yields CAISGNSWISGANVLTF.

This clonotype appeared a few times. The chain recombines TRBV20-1 with TRBJ2-1; 8 bases are shared with TRBD2. The ends lost 0 bases at V and 8 bases at J; junction bases unmatched: 6. The germline V gene encodes CDR1 DFQATT and CDR2 SNEGSKA (reference sequence). The CDR3 is 14 residues long. For the CDR3, the DNA is TGCAGTGCTAGAGATGTCGGACTAGCCTATGAGCAGTTCTTC. The encoded protein is CSARDVGLAYEQFF.

With respect to this clonotype: Being one base from a much bigger clone, this may be a read error. The CDR3 reads CASSWTTGITDTQYF. The CDR3 nucleotides read TGTGCCAGCAGCTGGACTACCGGGATCACAGATACGCAGTATTTT. The J gene is TRBJ2-3, the V gene TRBV5-5; D perhaps matches TRBD2 (6 bases). Trimming pared 3 bases from V and 2 bases from J, leaving 13 bases between. CDR1 is SGHKS, CDR2 YYEKEE, per germline (reference sequence). This CDR3 is 15 amino acids long.

This clonotype has ten or more counts. This chain connects TRBV12-3 or TRBV12-4 to TRBJ1-5; possible D gene TRBD1, 6 bases. The CDR3 has 13 residues. V was clipped by 7 bases and J by 5 bases, with 12 bases between them. CDR3 protein: CASTPGAYQPQHF. In DNA form, the CDR3 reads TGTGCCAGCACCCCGGGGGCGTATCAGCCCCAGCATTTT.

J is TRBJ1-6 and V is TRBV11-2; 7 bases align to TRBD1. Germline-derived CDR1 and CDR2 are SGHAT and FQNNGV. This CDR3 is built from 18 residues. The V gene end was trimmed by 5 bases and the J gene end by 0 bases; junction bases not matched to a gene: 10. The CDR3 region is CASSLWRQGFSYNSPLHF. CDR3 sequence (DNA): TGTGCCAGCAGCCTTTGGCGACAGGGCTTCTCCTATAATTCACCCCTCCACTTT.

This clonotype was recorded many times. The genes are TRBV30 and TRBJ1-1; weak D call: TRBD1 (5 bases). Trimming pared 3 bases from V and 11 bases from J, leaving 16 bases between. Germline CDR1 GTSNPN, CDR2 SVGIG (reference sequence). The CDR3 contains 12 residues. The CDR3 spells CAWRQQVGLAFF. The CDR3 DNA reads TGTGCCTGGAGACAACAGGTGGGTCTGGCTTTCTTT.

This clonotype was seen more than once but under ten times. The V gene is TRBV5-1, the J gene TRBJ2-2; 8 nucleotides agree with TRBD2. This CDR3 has 15 residues. Germline V gene data show CDR1 as SGHRS and CDR2 as YFSETQ. V dropped 0 bases and J dropped 6; count of bases not matched to a gene: 4. This CDR3 is CASSLGSSGPGELFF. For the CDR3, the DNA is TGCGCCAGCAGCTTGGGTTCTAGCGGGCCCGGGGAGCTGTTTTTT.

At least ten counts were recorded for this clonotype. V is TRBV7-2 and J is TRBJ2-6; D remains unclear. The CDR3 covers 12 residues. Germline loops: CDR1 SGHTA, CDR2 FQGNSA. Deletions cut 11 bases from V and 1 base from J, with 6 bases between. The CDR3 region has the DNA TGTGCCCTCAGATCTGGGGCCAACGTCCTGACTTTC. Protein product: CALRSGANVLTF. Using reference TRBV7-2 and TRBJ2-6 for the parts outside the CDR3, the full variable domain is GAGVSQSPSNKVTEKGKDVELRCDPISGHTALYWYRQSLGQGLEFLIYFQGNSAPDKSGLPSDRFSAERTGGSVSTLTIQRTQQEDSAVYLCALRSGANVLTFGAGSRLTVL.

V usage is TRBV20-1 and J usage is TRBJ2-5, with D possibly being TRBD1 or TRBD2 (5 bases each). Trimming shortened V by 5 bases and J by 1 base, and 14 bases separated the two germline ends. The CDR3 has 14 amino acids. Per germline, CDR1 DFQATT and CDR2 SNEGSKA (reference sequence). The CDR3 region is CSAAGSPSQETQYF. CDR3 in DNA: TGCAGTGCTGCAGGGAGCCCCTCCCAAGAGACCCAGTACTTC.

This chain links TRBV5-1 with TRBJ2-1; TRBD2 aligns across 11 bases. CDR1 is SGHRS, CDR2 YFSETQ, per germline. V lost 4 bases and J lost 1; bases outside the gene matches: 22. CDR3 size: 22 residues. CDR3 nucleotide sequence: TGCGCCAGCAGCACCTACATTGCCGGGACTAGCGGACGTGCTTATTCCTACAATGAGCAGTTCTTC. It codes for CASSTYIAGTSGRAYSYNEQFF.

The sample holds a few counts of this clonotype. CDR3 protein: CASSQRPVITSGRAGRTYNEQFF. CDR3 DNA: TGCGCCAGCAGCCAACGGCCCGTGATTACTAGCGGGAGGGCGGGAAGGACCTACAATGAGCAGTTCTTC. The chain couples TRBV4-1 to TRBJ2-1, with 13 bases lining up with TRBD2. The junction had 21 bases not matched to a gene; V was cut back by 2 bases and J by 2 bases. CDR3 size: 23 residues. CDR1 and CDR2 from the germline V gene are MGHRA and YSYEKL.

V usage is TRBV20-1 and J usage is TRBJ2-2; 14 bases map to TRBD2. The CDR3 extends over 15 amino acids. Germline V gene data show CDR1 as DFQATT and CDR2 as SNEGSKA (reference sequence). The V and J ends lost 7 bases and 6 bases, in that order; junction bases with no gene match: 7. CDR3 coding DNA: TGCAGTGACCTGACTAGCGGGAGGGCCCCCGGGGAGCTGTTTTTT. Its protein is CSDLTSGRAPGELFF.

This clonotype was detected ten times or more. The chain is built from TRBV7-9 and TRBJ2-7, with D possibly TRBD1 on 5 matching bases. Looked up from germline, CDR1 is SEHNR and CDR2 is FQNEAQ (reference sequence). This CDR3 spans 13 amino acids. Between the trimmed V and J ends, which lost 3 bases and 3 bases, there was a span of 9 bases. The CDR3 coding sequence is TGTGCCAGCAGCTTCTTGACAGACTACGAGCAGTACTTC. Translating it yields CASSFLTDYEQYF.

The chain couples TRBV10-2 to TRBJ2-7; 12 bases match TRBD1. The germline V gene encodes CDR1 WSHSY and CDR2 SAAADI. The CDR3 totals 15 residues. V lost 6 bases to trimming and J lost 7 bases; unmatched junction nucleotides: 10. DNA for the CDR3: TGCGCCAGCAGAGACCGGGGACAGGGGGCCGTAGAGCAGTACTTC. It codes for CASRDRGQGAVEQYF.

This clonotype was observed a handful of times. This chain links TRBV6-1 with TRBJ2-7, with D possibly being TRBD1 or TRBD2 (5 bases each). This CDR3 region has 16 residues. The V gene's germline CDR1 is MNHNS and CDR2 SASEGT. V was trimmed by 6 bases and J by 2 bases, leaving 20 bases between them. CDR3 DNA sequence: TGTGCCAGCAGGGCATCTCCCCGGGACGGGACCTACGAGCAGTACTTC. Its protein is CASRASPRDGTYEQYF.